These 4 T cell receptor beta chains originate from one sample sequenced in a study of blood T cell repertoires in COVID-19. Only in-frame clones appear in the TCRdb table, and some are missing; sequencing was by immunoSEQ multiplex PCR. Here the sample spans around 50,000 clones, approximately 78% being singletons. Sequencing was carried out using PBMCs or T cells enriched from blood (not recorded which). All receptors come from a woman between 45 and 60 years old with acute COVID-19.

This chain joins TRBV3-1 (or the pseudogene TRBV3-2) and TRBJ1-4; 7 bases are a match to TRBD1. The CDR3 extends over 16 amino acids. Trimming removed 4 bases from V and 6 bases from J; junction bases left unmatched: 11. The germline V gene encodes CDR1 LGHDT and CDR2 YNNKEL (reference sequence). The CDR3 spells CASSLGPTGEDEKLFF. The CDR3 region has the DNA TGTGCCAGCAGCCTTGGGCCAACAGGGGAAGATGAAAAACTGTTTTTT.

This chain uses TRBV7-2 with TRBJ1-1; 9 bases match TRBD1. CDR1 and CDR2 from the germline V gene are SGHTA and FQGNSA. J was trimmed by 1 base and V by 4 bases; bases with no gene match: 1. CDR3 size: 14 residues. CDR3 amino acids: CASSSGQGNTEAFF. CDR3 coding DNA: TGTGCCAGCAGCTCGGGACAGGGGAACACTGAAGCTTTCTTT.

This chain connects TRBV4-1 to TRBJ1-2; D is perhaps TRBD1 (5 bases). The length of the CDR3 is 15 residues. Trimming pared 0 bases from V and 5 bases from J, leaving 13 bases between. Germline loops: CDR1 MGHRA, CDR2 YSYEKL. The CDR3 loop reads CASSQDYQGLYGYTF. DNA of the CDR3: TGCGCCAGCAGCCAAGATTATCAGGGCTTGTATGGCTACACCTTC.

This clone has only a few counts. The CDR3 loop reads CASSYSGGEETQYF. CDR3 sequence (DNA): TGTGCCAGCAGTTACTCTGGGGGGGAAGAGACCCAGTACTTC. J is TRBJ2-5 and V is TRBV6-5; 7 bases map to TRBD2. Trimming took 0 bases from V and 3 from J; bases not matched to a gene: 1. This CDR3 contains 14 residues. Looked up from germline, CDR1 is MNHEY and CDR2 is SVGAGI.